The 5 T cell receptor beta chains below come from one sample, sequenced in a study of shared T cell receptors in the human thymus. Assay used: immunoSEQ multiplex PCR; TCRdb lists only in-frame clones, some missing. The table lists about 380,000 clones, 95% of them singletons. Sequenced material: thymocytes. The receptors were sampled from a human donor.

The chain links TRBV29-1 to TRBJ1-5; D unclear. Trimming removed 5 bases from V and 1 base from J, with 6 bases in between. CDR1 and CDR2 (germline): SQVTM, ANQGSEA. The CDR3 spans 12 residues. The CDR3 DNA sequence: TGCAGCGTTAAATGGAGCAATCAGCCCCAGCATTTT. Protein sequence: CSVKWSNQPQHF. The variable domain in full, completed from reference TRBV29-1 and TRBJ1-5, reads SAVISQKPSRDICQRGTSLTIQCQVDSQVTMMFWYRQQPGQSLTLIATANQGSEATYESGFVIDKFPISRPNLTFSTLTVSNMSPEDSSIYLCSVKWSNQPQHFGDGTRLSIL.

The chain employs TRBV11-2 and TRBJ2-7; TRBD2 agrees at 10 bases. This CDR3 spans 17 amino acids. Per germline, CDR1 SGHAT and CDR2 FQNNGV. The ends lost 0 bases at V and 3 bases at J; junction bases unmatched: 8. Here the CDR3 DNA reads TGTGCCAGCAGCTTAGAGTTTACTAGCGGGGCCCGCTACGAGCAGTACTTC. Protein product: CASSLEFTSGARYEQYF.

The chain links TRBV6-6 to TRBJ1-4; a possible D gene is TRBD1 (5 bases). CDR1 is MNHNY, CDR2 SVGAGI, per germline (reference sequence). Trimming shortened V by 2 bases and J by 6 bases, and 13 bases separated the two germline ends. This CDR3 comprises 15 residues. CDR3 sequence (DNA): TGTGCCAGCAGTTACGGGGGGGAGTGGGATGAAAAACTGTTTTTT. It is translated as CASSYGGEWDEKLFF.

The chain recombines TRBV7-6 with TRBJ1-5; D not certain. This CDR3 contains 14 residues. The V gene lost 5 bases and the J gene lost 4 bases, with 12 bases spanning the gap. The V gene's germline CDR1 is SGHVS and CDR2 FNYEAQ. The CDR3 DNA sequence: TGTGCCAGCAGCATGAGGCGGGGTAATCAGCCCCAGCATTTT. It encodes CASSMRRGNQPQHF.

V is TRBV18 and J is TRBJ2-7, with no clear D. Trimming pared 1 base from V and 0 bases from J, leaving 10 bases between. Looked up from germline, CDR1 is KGHSH and CDR2 is LQKENI. The CDR3 extends over 15 amino acids. The CDR3 sequence: CASSPLSSSSYEQYF. DNA for the CDR3: TGTGCCAGCTCACCACTTTCGTCGAGCTCCTACGAGCAGTACTTC. The complete variable domain, with remaining parts taken from reference TRBV18 and TRBJ2-7, reads NAGVMQNPRHLVRRRGQEARLRCSPMKGHSHVYWYRQLPEEGLKFMVYLQKENIIDESGMPKERFSAEFPKEGPSILRIQQVVRGDSAAYFCASSPLSSSSYEQYFGPGTRLTVT.